Listed below are T cell receptor beta chains from one sample, sequenced in a study of blood T cell repertoires in COVID-19. Using immunoSEQ multiplex PCR, the repertoire was profiled, and TCRdb retains in-frame clones only, with some absent. This table holds roughly 100,000 clones, around 90% found once. What was sequenced was peripheral blood. These receptors were taken from a woman aged 45-59 years in a cohort sampled during active COVID-19. Both conserved end residues are part of each CDR3. Each record gives: clone size, D gene, V gene, J gene, CDR3 length, CDR3 protein, CDR3 DNA. The D gene is left open where the match is weak. Clone size is given for some rows only: seen once, a few or many times, or a class if the clone is expanded.

size: .; D: .; V: TRBV12-3/TRBV12-4; J: TRBJ1-1; length: 13; CDR3: CASSLSTGHEAFF; DNA: TGTGCCAGCAGTCTATCGACAGGACATGAAGCTTTCTTT
size: .; D: TRBD1; V: TRBV24-1; J: TRBJ1-2; length: 16; CDR3: CATSDSTGAPPYGYTF; DNA: TGTGCCACCAGTGATTCGACAGGGGCGCCTCCCTATGGCTACACCTTC
size: .; D: .; V: TRBV18; J: TRBJ1-3; length: 17; CDR3: CASSPEPRVFSGNTIYF; DNA: TGTGCCAGCTCACCAGAACCCAGGGTGTTCTCTGGAAACACCATATATTTT
size: .; D: TRBD2; V: TRBV5-4; J: TRBJ2-7; length: 15; CDR3: CASSPGGASSYEQYF; DNA: TGTGCCAGCAGCCCCGGGGGGGCCAGCTCCTACGAGCAGTACTTC
size: .; D: .; V: TRBV5-1; J: TRBJ1-1; length: 15; CDR3: CASSLVPGMNTEAFF; DNA: TGCGCCAGCAGCTTGGTTCCGGGTATGAACACTGAAGCTTTCTTT
size: .; D: .; V: TRBV27; J: TRBJ2-3; length: 16; CDR3: CASSSPSGTSTDTQYF; DNA: TGTGCCAGCAGTTCACCCTCCGGGACTAGCACAGATACGCAGTATTTT
size: .; D: .; V: TRBV6-5; J: TRBJ1-5; length: 15; CDR3: CASSLSGMGNQPQHF; DNA: TGTGCCAGCAGCCTCTCGGGGATGGGAAATCAGCCCCAGCATTTT
size: few; D: .; V: TRBV5-4; J: TRBJ1-1; length: 15; CDR3: CASIFGGGMNTEAFF; DNA: TGTGCCAGCATCTTCGGGGGGGGTATGAACACTGAAGCTTTCTTT
size: .; D: TRBD1; V: TRBV5-1; J: TRBJ2-7; length: 15; CDR3: CASSFGQGDSGEQYF; DNA: TGCGCCAGCAGCTTCGGACAGGGGGATAGTGGCGAGCAGTACTTC
size: few; D: .; V: TRBV27; J: TRBJ2-2; length: 14; CDR3: CASRSDRPTGELFF; DNA: TGTGCCAGCAGATCGGACAGACCCACCGGGGAGCTGTTTTTT
size: .; D: .; V: TRBV6-1; J: TRBJ2-2; length: 15; CDR3: CASSEASGYTGELFF; DNA: TGTGCCAGCAGTGAAGCGTCGGGGTACACCGGGGAGCTGTTTTTT
size: .; D: .; V: TRBV30; J: TRBJ1-2; length: 14; CDR3: CAWSDLQGVHGYTF; DNA: TGTGCCTGGAGTGACTTACAGGGAGTACATGGCTACACCTTC
size: few; D: .; V: TRBV11-2; J: TRBJ1-3; length: 14; CDR3: CASSLDSSGNTIYF; DNA: TGTGCCAGCAGCCTGGACAGCTCTGGAAACACCATATATTTT
size: once; D: .; V: TRBV3-1/TRBV3-2; J: TRBJ1-2; length: 21; CDR3: CASSQDWGDGPMVGGNYGYTF; DNA: TGTGCCAGCAGCCAAGATTGGGGGGATGGTCCCATGGTTGGAGGAAACTATGGCTACACCTTC
size: .; D: .; V: TRBV28; J: TRBJ2-1; length: 16; CDR3: CASSSQGTIKIYEQFF; DNA: TGTGCCAGCAGTTCTCAGGGAACCATTAAGATCTATGAGCAGTTCTTC
size: .; D: .; V: TRBV6-5; J: TRBJ1-4; length: 15; CDR3: CASSYSRAGGEKLFF; DNA: TGTGCCAGCAGTTACTCGAGGGCGGGTGGGGAAAAACTGTTTTTT
size: .; D: .; V: TRBV19; J: TRBJ1-2; length: 13; CDR3: CASSIGGFYGYTF; DNA: TGTGCCAGTAGTATTGGAGGGTTCTATGGCTACACCTTC
size: .; D: TRBD2; V: TRBV19; J: TRBJ2-1; length: 15; CDR3: CASSILAGGPNEQFF; DNA: TGTGCCAGTAGTATACTAGCGGGGGGTCCCAATGAGCAGTTCTTC
size: .; D: .; V: TRBV9; J: TRBJ2-1; length: 15; CDR3: CASSASGSLYNEQFF; DNA: TGTGCCAGCAGCGCATCGGGATCTCTCTACAATGAGCAGTTCTTC
size: .; D: .; V: TRBV5-5; J: TRBJ1-2; length: 16; CDR3: CASSLLGDILGYGYTF; DNA: TGTGCCAGCAGTCTTCTGGGGGACATCCTGGGGTATGGCTACACCTTC
size: .; D: .; V: TRBV28; J: TRBJ1-4; length: 15; CDR3: CASSLGGERVAKLFF; DNA: TGTGCCAGCAGTTTGGGGGGGGAAAGGGTGGCAAAACTGTTTTTT
size: .; D: .; V: TRBV5-1; J: TRBJ1-5; length: 13; CDR3: CASSLDTNQPQHF; DNA: TGCGCCAGCAGCTTGGACACCAATCAGCCCCAGCATTTT
size: .; D: TRBD1; V: TRBV7-8; J: TRBJ1-5; length: 16; CDR3: CASSLWAGGQLGPQHF; DNA: TGTGCCAGCAGCTTATGGGCAGGGGGCCAACTTGGGCCCCAGCATTTT
size: .; D: TRBD2; V: TRBV2; J: TRBJ2-2; length: 14; CDR3: CASKPGLATGELFF; DNA: TGTGCCAGCAAGCCGGGACTAGCGACCGGGGAGCTGTTTTTT
size: .; D: .; V: TRBV7-3; J: TRBJ2-1; length: 15; CDR3: CASSLGPASYNEQFF; DNA: TGTGCCAGCAGCCTGGGGCCCGCCTCCTACAATGAGCAGTTCTTC
size: .; D: TRBD2; V: TRBV7-9; J: TRBJ2-7; length: 15; CDR3: CASSASGGPQYEQYF; DNA: TGTGCCAGCAGCGCTAGCGGGGGCCCCCAATACGAGCAGTACTTC
size: .; D: .; V: TRBV3-1/TRBV3-2; J: TRBJ2-3; length: 15; CDR3: CASRGSGGLGNTQYF; DNA: TGTGCCAGCAGAGGTAGTGGGGGCTTAGGGAATACGCAGTATTTT
size: .; D: TRBD2; V: TRBV7-9; J: TRBJ2-7; length: 15; CDR3: CASSSPSGLPFEQYF; DNA: TGTGCCAGCAGCTCCCCATCGGGACTACCTTTCGAGCAGTACTTC
size: .; D: TRBD1; V: TRBV13; J: TRBJ2-5; length: 15; CDR3: CASSADRGLQETQYF; DNA: TGTGCCAGCAGCGCGGACAGGGGGCTTCAAGAGACCCAGTACTTC
size: .; D: TRBD1; V: TRBV7-3; J: TRBJ2-6; length: 18; CDR3: CASSPRDSSSSGANVLTF; DNA: TGTGCCAGCAGCCCCCGGGACAGTTCCAGCTCTGGGGCCAACGTCCTGACTTTC
size: .; D: .; V: TRBV25-1; J: TRBJ1-5; length: 14; CDR3: CASSESVRSQPQHF; DNA: TGTGCCAGCAGTGAATCCGTTCGGAGTCAGCCCCAGCATTTT
size: once; D: .; V: TRBV19; J: TRBJ1-3; length: 15; CDR3: CASRRTVVSGNTIYF; DNA: TGTGCCAGTAGGCGAACAGTTGTCTCTGGAAACACCATATATTTT
size: .; D: .; V: TRBV5-4; J: TRBJ1-3; length: 14; CDR3: CASSPGTAGNTIYF; DNA: TGTGCCAGCAGCCCGGGGACTGCTGGAAACACCATATATTTT
size: .; D: .; V: TRBV5-4; J: TRBJ2-7; length: 12; CDR3: CASSFQGYEQYF; DNA: TGTGCCAGCAGCTTTCAGGGTTACGAGCAGTACTTC
size: .; D: TRBD2; V: TRBV11-2; J: TRBJ2-7; length: 17; CDR3: CASSFLSGRGLAYEQYF; DNA: TGTGCCAGCAGCTTCCTTAGCGGGAGGGGGCTAGCCTACGAGCAGTACTTC
size: .; D: .; V: TRBV6-1; J: TRBJ2-7; length: 16; CDR3: CASSEAGTPKAYEQYF; DNA: TGTGCCAGCAGTGAAGCTGGGACTCCCAAAGCCTACGAGCAGTACTTC
size: .; D: .; V: TRBV25-1; J: TRBJ1-1; length: 13; CDR3: CASSEYRGGPAFF; DNA: TGTGCCAGCAGTGAATATCGGGGGGGCCCAGCTTTCTTT
size: .; D: .; V: TRBV6-5; J: TRBJ2-7; length: 11; CDR3: CASSIQGIKYF; DNA: TGTGCCAGCAGTATACAGGGCATCAAGTACTTC
size: .; D: .; V: TRBV15; J: TRBJ1-4; length: 15; CDR3: CATSRTQGGAEKLFF; DNA: TGTGCCACCAGCAGAACACAGGGAGGGGCTGAAAAACTGTTTTTT
size: .; D: .; V: TRBV5-1; J: TRBJ1-3; length: 17; CDR3: CASSLAVGGGAGNTIYF; DNA: TGCGCCAGCAGCTTGGCGGTCGGCGGGGGAGCTGGAAACACCATATATTTT